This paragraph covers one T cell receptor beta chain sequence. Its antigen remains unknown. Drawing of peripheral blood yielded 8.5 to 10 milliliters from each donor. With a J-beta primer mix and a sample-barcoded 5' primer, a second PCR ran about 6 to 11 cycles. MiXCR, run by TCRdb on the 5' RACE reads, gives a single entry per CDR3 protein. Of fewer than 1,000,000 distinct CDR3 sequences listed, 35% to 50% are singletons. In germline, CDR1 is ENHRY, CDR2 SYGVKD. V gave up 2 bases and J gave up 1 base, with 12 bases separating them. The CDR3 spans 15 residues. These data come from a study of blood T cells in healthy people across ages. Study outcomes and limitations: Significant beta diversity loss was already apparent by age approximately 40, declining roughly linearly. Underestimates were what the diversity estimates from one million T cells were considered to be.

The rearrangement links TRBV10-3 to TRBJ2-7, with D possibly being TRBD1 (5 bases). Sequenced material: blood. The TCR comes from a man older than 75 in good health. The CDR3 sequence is CAISETGILSYEQYF. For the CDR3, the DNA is TGTGCCATCAGTGAGACAGGCATACTTTCCTACGAGCAGTACTTC.